The subject of this entry is one T cell receptor (beta chain). Its antigen is currently unknown. Unique molecular identifiers were incorporated when the TCRbeta library was constructed. Using its own MiXCR run on the PCR reads, TCRdb lists one record per CDR3 protein. The sample lists around 450,000 distinct CDR3 sequences; around 46% were seen once. This specimen belongs to a study of T-cell reconstitution after alpha-beta-depleted transplantation in children. CDR1 and CDR2 (germline): SGHKS, YYEKEE (reference sequence). Germline trimming cut 4 bases from V and 9 bases from J; bases unmatched to any gene: 12. The CDR3 sequence is 15 residues long. Study-level results: The authors attributed T-cell counts and diversity one year after transplant mostly to newly produced T cells. Several hundred expanded graft clones reportedly supplied alpha-beta T cells about two months after transplant. Surviving recipient T cells and thymic progenitors produced the high day-60 TCRbeta diversity seen in some patients.

This sample comprised PBMCs, obtained before TCRalphabeta/CD19-depleted stem cell transplant. The TCR was taken from a girl aged 2 to 10 with aplastic anemia, due to receive a stem cell transplant. The chain couples TRBV5-5 to TRBJ2-4; TRBD1 matches 8 bases. CDR3 nucleotides: TGTGCCAGCAGCCCGACCTGGACAGGGATGAGCATTCAGTACTTC. Protein: CASSPTWTGMSIQYF.